These 10 T cell receptor beta chains came from one sample sequenced in a study of STAT5B mutations in CD4+ large granular lymphocyte leukemia. The repertoire was sequenced with immunoSEQ multiplex PCR; TCRdb's copy has only in-frame clones and lacks some. The top ten hold approximately 1.9% of the sample, which has about 31,000 clones, about two thirds seen once. The sample was CD4+ T cells from blood buffy coats. These receptors all stem from a human donor in good health.

This clone was counted a few times. The rearrangement joins TRBV4-1 to TRBJ1-2; tentative D call: TRBD1 (5 bases). With 6 bases removed from V and 4 bases from J, the gap between germline ends came to 18 bases. CDR3 length equals 15 residues. Germline assignment: CDR1 MGHRA and CDR2 YSYEKL. The CDR3 nucleotides read TGCGCCAGCAGGACATGGGAGGGACTGGGCTATGGCTACACCTTC. The encoded protein is CASRTWEGLGYGYTF.

CDR3 sequence: CASSLLGGGRYEQYF. CDR3 in DNA: TGTGCCAGCAGCTTATTGGGCGGGGGGCGTTACGAGCAGTACTTC. This sequence joins TRBV7-8 and TRBJ2-7, with 8 nucleotides matching TRBD2. CDR3 length: 15 amino acids. Germline loops: CDR1 SGHVS, CDR2 FQNEAQ. Trimming cost V 2 bases and J 4 bases; bases outside gene matches: 7.

The V gene is TRBV30, the J gene TRBJ2-3; 9 nucleotides agree with TRBD2. Germline CDR1 reads GTSNPN; CDR2 reads SVGIG (reference sequence). The V gene end was trimmed by 0 bases and the J gene end by 6 bases; junction bases not matched to a gene: 13. CDR3 size: 17 residues. The chain's CDR3 is CAWSVLRSGGPGDTQYF. The DNA of the CDR3 is TGTGCCTGGAGTGTACTTCGTAGCGGGGGCCCGGGCGATACGCAGTATTTT.

This clone was observed a handful of times. V is TRBV6-4 and J is TRBJ2-6, with D unresolved. The germline V and J ends were trimmed by 4 bases and 2 bases, with 6 bases remaining between them. CDR1 is MRHNA and CDR2 is SNTAGT in the germline V gene. The CDR3 consists of 14 residues. The CDR3 coding sequence is TGTGCCAGCAGTGCTATCACTGGGGCCAACGTCCTGACTTTC. This gives the protein CASSAITGANVLTF.

This clone has more than one count but fewer than ten. The chain links TRBV5-1 to TRBJ1-1, with TRBD1 matching over 11 bases. This CDR3 is 21 amino acids long. The V segment lost 3 bases and the J segment 0 bases; nucleotides outside the gene matches: 19. CDR1 is SGHRS, CDR2 YFSETQ, per germline. The chain's CDR3 is CASSSGTGGHLSGAMNTEAFF. The CDR3 region has the DNA TGCGCCAGCAGCTCCGGGACAGGGGGGCACCTAAGTGGTGCCATGAACACTGAAGCTTTCTTT. Combining the CDR3 with reference TRBV5-1 and TRBJ1-1 gives the whole variable domain KAGVTQTPRYLIKTRGQQVTLSCSPISGHRSVSWYQQTPGQGLQFLFEYFSETQRNKGNFPGRFSGRQFSNSRSEMNVSTLELGDSALYLCASSSGTGGHLSGAMNTEAFFGQGTRLTVV.

V and J are TRBV7-2 and TRBJ1-1; maybe TRBD1 (5 bases). The CDR3 runs 14 residues. V lost 4 bases to trimming and J lost 2 bases, with 11 bases between them. Germline V gene data show CDR1 as SGHTA and CDR2 as FQGNSA. The CDR3 bases are TGTGCCAGCAGCTCCCAGGGACTAAACACTGAAGCTTTCTTT. This sequence encodes CASSSQGLNTEAFF.

This clone was found once. This chain joins TRBV27 and TRBJ1-3; TRBD1 might be the D (5 bases). CDR1 is MNHEY, CDR2 SMNVEV, per germline (reference sequence). The CDR3 spans 14 residues. V lost 6 bases and J lost 2, with 11 bases in between. DNA for the CDR3: TGTGCCAGCAGGACACAGGTCACTGGAAACACCATATATTTT. Amino acids: CASRTQVTGNTIYF.

This chain uses TRBV5-4 with TRBJ1-4; 9 bases agree with TRBD1. The germline CDR1 and CDR2 sequences are SGHNT and YYREEE (reference sequence). The ends lost 2 bases at V and 6 bases at J; junction bases unmatched: 5. CDR3 length: 15 amino acids. CDR3: CASSLTGGFHEKLFF. DNA for the CDR3: TGTGCCAGCAGCTTAACAGGGGGCTTTCATGAAAAACTGTTTTTT. The full variable domain, rest sourced from reference TRBV5-4 and TRBJ1-4, is ETGVTQSPTHLIKTRGQQVTLRCSSQSGHNTVSWYQQALGQGPQFIFQYYREEENGRGNFPPRFSGLQFPNYSSELNVNALELDDSALYLCASSLTGGFHEKLFFGSGTQLSVL.

The chain combines TRBV11-2 with TRBJ2-7; D is perhaps TRBD1 or TRBD2 (5 bases each). V lost 10 bases to trimming and J lost 5 bases, with 18 bases between them. Germline-derived CDR1 and CDR2 are SGHAT and FQNNGV. The CDR3 runs to 13 residues. CDR3 sequence: CATRGVGNHEQYF. The CDR3, as DNA: TGTGCCACGAGGGGAGTGGGGAACCACGAGCAGTACTTC.

V is TRBV7-9 and J is TRBJ1-5; D call uncertain. The V end was cut by 4 bases, the J end by 4 bases, with 11 bases between. This CDR3 is 14 amino acids long. Germline assignment: CDR1 SEHNR and CDR2 FQNEAQ (reference sequence). The chain's CDR3 is CASSSVGGNQPQHF. CDR3 sequence (DNA): TGTGCCAGCAGCTCGGTGGGTGGGAATCAGCCCCAGCATTTT. The variable domain in full, completed from reference TRBV7-9 and TRBJ1-5, reads DTGVSQNPRHKITKRGQNVTFRCDPISEHNRLYWYRQTLGQGPEFLTYFQNEAQLEKSRLLSDRFSAERPKGSFSTLEIQRTEQGDSAMYLCASSSVGGNQPQHFGDGTRLSIL.